This T cell receptor (beta chain) is from a study of blood T cell repertoires in COVID-19 (dated by TCRdb to the early 2020s). Broadly, across the study: The collaborator samples originated in the United States, Italy and Spain and spanned the acute and convalescent phases of COVID-19. The material from the prospective study consisted of cDNA or gDNA derived from T cells, B-cell-depleted T cells, or PBMCs. The dataset comprised deeply sampled blood TCRbeta repertoires from subjects exposed to, actively infected with, or recovered from COVID-19. The repertoires were made available in a free public database intended to serve as a resource for research on the immune response to SARS-CoV-2. Samples were obtained from the ongoing ImmuneRACE study (first 160 participants) and from some 1,200 subjects provided by 6 global collaborators. The sample metadata nearly always contained a de-identified subject ID, COVID-19 status, age in years and sex. HLA class I and class II types, where available, came from metadata supplied by the sample provider rather than from assay-based typing. What the research found in general, with its limitations: How much clinical and demographic metadata was included differed by source and by participant, and the metadata was provided uncurated.

Whole blood was collected in K2EDTA tubes by collaborating institutions according to the institutions' own protocols. For TCRbeta analysis, collaborators shipped samples in one of three forms: frozen whole blood, isolated PBMCs, or DNA extracted from either of those sample types. TCRbeta CDR3 regions were amplified from genomic DNA using the immunoSEQ Assay, a bias-controlled multiplex PCR. From the authors' description of their analysis: The number of nucleated cells in each sample was estimated by amplification of reference gene primers within the assay. Sequence reads were collapsed and filtered to measure the absolute abundance of every unique TCRbeta CDR3 rearrangement. For each sample, productive Simpson clonality was calculated by taking the square root of Simpson's diversity index across productive rearrangements. The source is immuneACCESS, and TCRdb retained only in-frame sequences with V and J called. Part of the clones is not carried over; for the studies checked, unresolved V genes explain less than half of this, and the remainder is unexplained. V, J and clone size were drawn from that table, and D and trimming were deduced from the DNA. The sample profile shows roughly 250,000 clones; about 80% of them were found once. In total, the top ten clones hold approximately 9% of the sample.

Turning to this clone: This clone's antigen is unknown. No qualities accompany the bases; no much larger clone lies one base away.

Looking up the germline V gene yields CDR1 MDHEN and CDR2 SYDVKM. Including cysteine and phenylalanine, the CDR3 has 15 amino acids. Kept here is only the CDR3 DNA, which spans 45 bases and is read in frame from base 1. V loses 4 bases of germline sequence and J loses 1 base, and the interval between the two ends is 13 bases. The chain links TRBV28 with TRBJ1-2, with a tentative D gene TRBD1 over 5 matching bases. The sample taken for sequencing was peripheral blood. The clonotype originates from a human donor in a cohort sampled during active COVID-19. Here the CDR3 is given as CASSYAGGINYGYTF. The nucleotides read TGTGCCAGCAGTTATGCGGGGGGGATTAACTATGGCTACACCTTC.